The clone carrying this T cell receptor beta chain was counted a few times. Its antigen is still unknown. Total RNA extracted from each sample amounted to at least 5.5 micrograms. The CDR3 runs to 14 residues. Germline values: CDR1 MNHEY, CDR2 SMNVEV (reference sequence). V gave up 0 bases and J gave up 4 bases, with 9 bases separating them. The sample belongs to a study of blood T cells in healthy people across ages. Sample-barcoded 5' priming and a J-beta primer mix drove a second PCR of roughly 7 to 11 cycles. Every sample gave at least 2.5 million paired-end reads containing CDR3. MiXCR, applied by TCRdb to the 5' RACE reads, yields one record per CDR3 protein. Of around 1.5 million distinct CDR3 sequences in the sample, roughly 60% were seen once. Whole-study results and caveats: Naive T cell percentage by flow cytometry tracked strongly with beta diversity.

The receptor comes from a man younger than 30 in good health. This chain links TRBV27 with TRBJ1-2, with D uncertain. Sequencing was carried out using blood. CDR3 region: CASSLSTGAYGYTF. CDR3 DNA sequence: TGTGCCAGCAGTTTATCGACGGGCGCCTATGGCTACACCTTC.